The 8 T cell receptor beta chains listed next were all sequenced from one sample in a study of response to subunit inactivated influenza vaccine. Each CDR3 protein gets one entry after TCRdb re-called the RT-PCR reads with MiXCR. The sample carries some 600,000 distinct CDR3 sequences, approximately 14% recorded once. Sequencing was performed on PBMCs from blood, taken around two weeks before vaccination. These receptor sequences come from a man in his fifties or sixties who received an inactivated influenza vaccine.

The chain joins TRBV5-1 to TRBJ2-7, with 7 positions matching TRBD1. Looked up from germline, CDR1 is SGHRS and CDR2 is YFSETQ. The CDR3 loop spans 16 amino acids. The V gene end was trimmed by 3 bases and the J gene end by 5 bases; junction bases not matched to a gene: 14. CDR3 DNA sequence: TGCGCCAGCAGCTCCCCGGAGAAGGGGGCAACCCACGAGCAGTACTTC. Translating it yields CASSSPEKGATHEQYF.

This clonotype was seen repeatedly, ten times or more. V gene TRBV11-2 combines with J gene TRBJ2-2, with TRBD2 identical over 11 bases. V shed 1 base, J shed 2 bases, and the junction held 18 bases outside the gene matches. The length of the CDR3 is 22 residues. Per the germline V gene, CDR1 is SGHAT and CDR2 is FQNNGV. The DNA for the CDR3 is TGTGCCAGCAGCTTAGTATCGCGTGTCACTAGCGGGGGACGCCGAAACACCGGGGAGCTGTTTTTT. Translated: CASSLVSRVTSGGRRNTGELFF.

This clonotype was observed many times. The CDR3 loop is CASSSLDKSYEQYF. CDR3 nucleotide sequence: TGCGCCAGCAGCTCCTTGGACAAGTCCTACGAGCAGTACTTC. The chain joins TRBV5-1 to TRBJ2-7; maybe TRBD1 (5 bases). The length of the CDR3 is 14 residues. CDR1 is SGHRS, CDR2 YFSETQ, per germline. Trimming stripped 3 bases from V and 1 base from J, with 11 bases between.

The chain uses TRBV5-6 and TRBJ1-6, with TRBD1 matching over 8 bases. Germline V gene data show CDR1 as SGHDT and CDR2 as YYEEEE. J was trimmed by 8 bases and V by 4 bases; bases with no gene match: 11. This CDR3 region has 16 residues. CDR3 nucleotide sequence: TGTGCCAGCAGCCTGGGGGCAGGGGGCTTTCATTCACCCCTCCACTTT. It yields the protein CASSLGAGGFHSPLHF.

This clonotype was recorded a few times. This rearrangement joins TRBV9 to TRBJ2-7; D is ambiguous. Trimming took off 4 bases at V and 0 bases at J, with 14 bases between the two ends. Germline V CDR1 and CDR2: SGDLS, YYNGEE. The CDR3 runs to 15 residues. The CDR3 is CASSPTSYSSYEQYF. CDR3 bases: TGTGCCAGCAGCCCCACCTCTTATAGCTCCTACGAGCAGTACTTC.

This clonotype was seen a few times. This rearrangement joins TRBV11-1 to TRBJ2-2, with D perhaps matching TRBD1 (5 bases). The germline V gene encodes CDR1 SGHAT and CDR2 FQDESV (reference sequence). Trimming took 1 base from V and 0 from J, leaving 15 bases between them. This CDR3 is 18 amino acids long. CDR3 protein: CASSLGQGTRSNTGELFF. For the CDR3, the DNA is TGTGCCAGCAGCTTAGGGCAGGGAACCCGGTCGAACACCGGGGAGCTGTTTTTT.

This clonotype has more than one count but fewer than ten. This chain links TRBV9 with TRBJ2-7; possibly TRBD2 for D (6 bases). The CDR3 sequence is 14 residues long. Between the trimmed V and J ends, which lost 4 bases and 3 bases, there was a span of 14 bases. The germline CDR1 and CDR2 sequences are SGDLS and YYNGEE. CDR3 loop: CASSNGGLYYEQYF. As DNA, the CDR3 is TGTGCCAGCAGCAACGGGGGATTATACTACGAGCAGTACTTC.

The chain combines TRBV3-1 with TRBJ2-1; tentative D call: TRBD1 (5 bases). The CDR3 runs to 14 residues. CDR1 is LGHDT and CDR2 is YNNKEL in the germline V gene (reference sequence). V was clipped by 6 bases and J by 6 bases, with 15 bases between them. The CDR3 DNA is TGTGCCAGCAGTAGGGGCAGACGGTTCAATGAGCAGTTCTTC. It translates to CASSRGRRFNEQFF.